These 8 T cell receptor beta chains originate from one sample sequenced in a study of response to subunit inactivated influenza vaccine. MiXCR was run by TCRdb on the RT-PCR reads, yielding one entry per CDR3 protein. Of about 650,000 distinct CDR3 sequences in the sample, approximately 14% were seen once. The specimen comprised PBMCs from blood, sampled 11 to 12 days after vaccination. Receptor source: a man between 45 and 60 years old who received an inactivated influenza vaccine.

This clonotype was picked up many times. The CDR3 DNA reads as TGCAGCGTCGCGCTTACTAGCCGGGCGCAGTATTTT. Encoded protein: CSVALTSRAQYF. This rearrangement joins TRBV29-1 to TRBJ2-3; D may be TRBD2 (6 bases). V was clipped by 6 bases and J by 10 bases, with 17 bases between them. The germline CDR1 and CDR2 sequences are SQVTM and ANQGSEA. CDR3 length: 12 amino acids.

The CDR3 DNA reads as TGCAGTGCTAGAGAGGGGACAGTCTCCTACAATGAGCAGTTCTTC. It translates to CSAREGTVSYNEQFF. This chain links TRBV20-1 with TRBJ2-1; 7 nucleotides agree with TRBD1. The CDR3 is made up of 15 amino acids. Unmatched junction bases numbered 2, after V lost 0 bases and J lost 0 bases. CDR1 DFQATT and CDR2 SNEGSKA come from the germline V gene (reference sequence).

This clonotype was seen at least ten times. The chain joins TRBV5-1 to TRBJ1-1; no firm D call. There are 15 residues in the CDR3. Deletions cut 8 bases from V and 1 base from J, with 18 bases between. CDR1 is SGHRS and CDR2 is YFSETQ in the germline V gene. DNA of the CDR3: TGCGCCAGTAAACGACTAATGGCCGAGAACACTGAAGCTTTCTTT. It codes for CASKRLMAENTEAFF. The full variable domain, completed using reference TRBV5-1 and TRBJ1-1, is KAGVTQTPRYLIKTRGQQVTLSCSPISGHRSVSWYQQTPGQGLQFLFEYFSETQRNKGNFPGRFSGRQFSNSRSEMNVSTLELGDSALYLCASKRLMAENTEAFFGQGTRLTVV.

This clonotype was counted at least ten times. This chain joins TRBV10-3 and TRBJ2-3; TRBD2 matches at 9 bases. This CDR3 has 14 amino acids. After removal of 10 bases from V and 0 bases from J, the junction contained 5 bases not matched to a gene. Germline V gene data show CDR1 as ENHRY and CDR2 as SYGVKD. The CDR3 DNA follows: TGTGCCACATGGGGGACTAGCAGCACAGATACGCAGTATTTT. The encoded protein is CATWGTSSTDTQYF.

This clonotype was counted many times. This sequence joins TRBV20-1 and TRBJ1-5; TRBD1 might be the D (5 bases). The V end was cut by 1 base, the J end by 6 bases, with 19 bases between. The CDR3 sequence is 16 residues long. CDR1 and CDR2 from the germline V gene are DFQATT and SNEGSKA (reference sequence). CDR3 protein: CSARAARGLPSQPQHF. The CDR3 bases are TGCAGTGCTAGAGCTGCCCGGGGACTCCCTTCTCAGCCCCAGCATTTT.

This clonotype was counted a few times. This rearrangement joins TRBV10-3 to TRBJ2-7, with 8 bases identical to TRBD1. Unmatched junction bases numbered 10, after V lost 6 bases and J lost 3 bases. The CDR3 spans 15 residues. Germline-derived CDR1 and CDR2 are ENHRY and SYGVKD. As DNA, the CDR3 is TGTGCCATCAGCGCCCTGGAACAGGGGGTCTACGAGCAGTACTTC. This sequence encodes CAISALEQGVYEQYF.

This clonotype came up a few times. The gene calls are TRBV4-2 and TRBJ1-3, with 9 nucleotides matching TRBD1. Trimming removed 1 base from V and 4 bases from J; junction bases left unmatched: 5. The germline V gene encodes CDR1 LGHNA and CDR2 YNFKEQ. The CDR3 length is 16 residues. The CDR3 protein is CASSQVQGAEGNTIYF. The CDR3, as DNA: TGTGCCAGCAGCCAAGTACAGGGGGCTGAAGGAAACACCATATATTTT.

This clonotype was observed a handful of times. The rearrangement links TRBV5-1 to TRBJ1-5, with D unclear. The CDR3 runs to 15 residues. Germline V lookup: CDR1 SGHRS, CDR2 YFSETQ. V lost 0 bases and J 3 bases, leaving 10 bases between the germline ends. The CDR3: CASSLDSPNNQPQHF. In DNA, the CDR3 is TGCGCCAGCAGCTTGGACTCGCCGAACAATCAGCCCCAGCATTTT.